The next 24 T cell receptor beta chains were all read from a single sample in a study of long-term antiretroviral therapy in people with HIV. Survey-level resolution applied to immunoSEQ assay v3.0. Using immunoSEQ multiplex PCR, the repertoire was profiled, and TCRdb retains in-frame clones only, with some absent. The table lists fewer than 40,000 clones, around 78% of them singletons. This sample comprised unsorted PBMCs, obtained 3.1 years after starting antiretroviral therapy. The receptor set was obtained from a woman between 45 and 65 years old with HIV.

The chain carries TRBV12-5 and TRBJ1-1; D remains unclear. With 5 bases removed from V and 5 bases from J, the gap between germline ends came to 12 bases. Germline V CDR1 and CDR2: LGHNT, FRNRAP. The CDR3 runs to 13 residues. CDR3 region: CASGGLDGTEAFF. The CDR3 region has the DNA TGTGCTAGTGGTGGACTTGACGGGACTGAAGCTTTCTTT.

The chain joins TRBV5-5 to TRBJ2-3; perhaps TRBD2 as D (6 bases). Trimming left V 0 bases short and J 2 bases short, with 13 bases between. The CDR3 extends over 16 amino acids. Germline CDR1 is SGHKS and CDR2 is YYEKEE (reference sequence). This CDR3 reads CASSLDRDSITDTQYF. CDR3 in DNA: TGTGCCAGCAGCTTGGACCGGGACTCAATCACAGATACGCAGTATTTT.

The chain is built from TRBV19 and TRBJ1-1; possibly TRBD1 for D (6 bases). Per the germline V gene, CDR1 is LNHDA and CDR2 is SQIVND (reference sequence). V was clipped by 0 bases and J by 7 bases, with 12 bases between them. CDR3 size: 14 residues. CDR3 nucleotides: TGTGCCAGTAGTATAGAACCGGGACAACTTGAAGCTTTCTTT. This gives the protein CASSIEPGQLEAFF.

CDR3 amino acids: CAIRQPGQGLEGYTF. DNA for the CDR3: TGTGCCATCAGACAACCGGGACAGGGCCTAGAGGGCTACACCTTC. The rearrangement links TRBV10-3 to TRBJ1-2; 9 bases align to TRBD1. The germline V gene has CDR1 ENHRY and CDR2 SYGVKD. The CDR3 covers 15 residues. V shed 6 bases and J 8 bases; nucleotides not matched to a gene: 13.

V and J are TRBV18 and TRBJ2-3; no firm D call. V dropped 5 bases and J dropped 0 bases, with 12 bases sitting between them. This CDR3 has 15 amino acids. Per the germline V gene, CDR1 is KGHSH and CDR2 is LQKENI. Written as DNA, the CDR3 is TGTGCCAGCTCAGGTCCGGGTCTCAGCACAGATACGCAGTATTTT. It specifies CASSGPGLSTDTQYF.

This chain's CDR3 is CASSYGSGLAYEQYF. CDR3 DNA sequence: TGTGCCAGCAGTTACGGTAGCGGGTTAGCCTACGAGCAGTACTTC. The rearrangement uses TRBV6-5 and TRBJ2-7; 7 nucleotides match TRBD2. In germline, CDR1 is MNHEY, CDR2 SVGAGI. This CDR3 comprises 15 residues. Trimming removed 2 bases from V and 2 bases from J; junction bases left unmatched: 6.

The rearrangement joins TRBV6-1 to TRBJ2-2; D is undetermined. Trimming removed 3 bases from V and 2 bases from J, with 1 base in between. The germline V gene has CDR1 MNHNS and CDR2 SASEGT. The CDR3 has 12 amino acids. CDR3 loop: CASSDNTGELFF. CDR3 nucleotides: TGTGCCAGCAGTGACAACACCGGGGAGCTGTTTTTT.

The chain is built from TRBV7-2 and TRBJ2-7; 13 bases align to TRBD2. The ends lost 4 bases at V and 5 bases at J; junction bases unmatched: 14. CDR3 length equals 18 residues. Germline V lookup: CDR1 SGHTA, CDR2 FQGNSA. The CDR3 region has the DNA TGTGCCAGCAGCTCAAGGCCTACTAGCGGGGGGGCCGGACACGAGCAGTACTTC. Its protein product is CASSSRPTSGGAGHEQYF.

The chain couples TRBV9 to TRBJ1-4; 7 nucleotides match TRBD1. The V gene's germline CDR1 is SGDLS and CDR2 YYNGEE. V was pared by 3 bases and J by 2 bases, with 1 base of the junction left unmatched. The CDR3 contains 14 residues. DNA of the CDR3: TGTGCCAGCAGCGCCAGGGGGACTAATGAAAAACTGTTTTTT. The encoded protein is CASSARGTNEKLFF.

This clone is a singleton in its sample. The chain recombines TRBV30 with TRBJ1-3, with a possible D match to TRBD1 (6 bases). The ends were cut back, 5 bases at V and 4 bases at J, with 9 bases in the middle. The CDR3 is made up of 12 amino acids. In germline, CDR1 is GTSNPN, CDR2 SVGIG (reference sequence). CDR3 in amino acids: CAWVGQGNTIYF. The CDR3 DNA reads as TGTGCCTGGGTTGGACAGGGAAACACCATATATTTT.

This rearrangement joins TRBV11-3 to TRBJ2-1; no reliable D call. Germline V lookup: CDR1 SGHNT, CDR2 YENEEA. The CDR3 totals 11 residues. V was trimmed by 3 bases and J by 10 bases, leaving 7 bases between them. CDR3 loop: CASSLDQEQFF. The CDR3 bases are TGTGCCAGCAGCTTGGATCAGGAGCAGTTCTTC. Based on the CDR3 plus reference TRBV11-3 and TRBJ2-1, the full variable domain is EAGVVQSPRYKIIEKKQPVAFWCNPISGHNTLYWYLQNLGQGPELLIRYENEEAVDDSQLPKDRFSAERLKGVDSTLKIQPAELGDSAVYLCASSLDQEQFFGPGTRLTVL.

This CDR3 reads CASSRGTSGGTDTQYF. The CDR3 region has the DNA TGCGCCAGCAGCCGAGGGACTAGCGGGGGCACAGATACGCAGTATTTT. V usage is TRBV4-1 and J usage is TRBJ2-3; 13 nucleotides agree with TRBD2. V shed 4 bases, J shed 1 base, and the junction held 2 bases outside the gene matches. CDR1 and CDR2 from the germline V gene are MGHRA and YSYEKL. There are 16 residues in the CDR3.

V gene TRBV5-1 combines with J gene TRBJ2-7; D not certain. V dropped 0 bases and J dropped 5 bases, with 15 bases sitting between them. The germline gives CDR1 SGHRS, CDR2 YFSETQ. The CDR3 length is 15 residues. CDR3 coding DNA: TGCGCCAGCAGCTTGGGAATCCAGGTGTGGCACGAGCAGTACTTC. Amino acid sequence: CASSLGIQVWHEQYF.

The chain has TRBV27 and TRBJ2-5, with D perhaps TRBD1 or TRBD2 (5 bases each). This CDR3 region has 15 residues. V lost 4 bases, J lost 7 bases, and 19 bases lay in between. Germline assignment: CDR1 MNHEY and CDR2 SMNVEV (reference sequence). The CDR3 DNA follows: TGTGCCAGCAGTTCACTACACCGGGACCAATGGACCCAGTACTTC. It specifies CASSSLHRDQWTQYF.

The chain couples TRBV14 to TRBJ2-7; D is unresolved. Germline values: CDR1 SGHDN, CDR2 FVKESK. The CDR3 runs to 13 residues. The CDR3 here is CASSLAASSEQYV. The DNA of the CDR3 is TGTGCCAGCAGCCTTGCGGCCTCCTCCGAGCAGTACGTC.

CDR3 region: CALSGSYNEQFF. DNA for the CDR3: TGTGCCTTAAGCGGCTCCTACAATGAGCAGTTCTTC. This sequence joins TRBV7-2 and TRBJ2-1; TRBD2 is a possible D gene (5 bases). The germline V gene encodes CDR1 SGHTA and CDR2 FQGNSA. The CDR3 has 12 residues. V lost 11 bases, J lost 0 bases, and 8 bases lay in between. Using reference TRBV7-2 and TRBJ2-1 for the parts outside the CDR3, the full variable domain is GAGVSQSPSNKVTEKGKDVELRCDPISGHTALYWYRQSLGQGLEFLIYFQGNSAPDKSGLPSDRFSAERTGGSVSTLTIQRTQQEDSAVYLCALSGSYNEQFFGPGTRLTVL.

This clone turned up a few times. The chain carries TRBV7-8 and TRBJ1-6; D is undetermined. The CDR3 spans 15 residues. Germline CDR1 and CDR2: SGHVS and FQNEAQ. The ends were cut back, 1 base at V and 4 bases at J, with 8 bases in the middle. CDR3 residues: CASSLESVYNSPLHF. DNA of the CDR3: TGTGCCAGCAGCTTAGAATCCGTTTATAATTCACCCCTCCACTTT. The whole variable domain, filled in from reference TRBV7-8 and TRBJ1-6, reads GAGVSQSPRYKVAKRGQDVALRCDPISGHVSLFWYQQALGQGPEFLTYFQNEAQLDKSGLPSDRFFAERPEGSVSTLKIQRTQQEDSAVYLCASSLESVYNSPLHFGNGTRLTVT.

The V gene is TRBV5-1, the J gene TRBJ1-2, with D perhaps matching TRBD1 (6 bases). Trimming took off 5 bases at V and 4 bases at J, with 12 bases between the two ends. The CDR3 is 13 residues long. Germline V gene lookup returns CDR1 SGHRS and CDR2 YFSETQ. CDR3 in DNA: TGCGCCAGCAGACCGGACAGTCCCTATGGCTACACCTTC. It translates to CASRPDSPYGYTF.

The genes are TRBV2 and TRBJ1-5; 9 positions match TRBD1. CDR3 length: 15 residues. Per germline, CDR1 SNHLY and CDR2 FYNNEI. Trimming removed 1 base from V and 5 bases from J; junction bases left unmatched: 3. The CDR3 reads CASSEDRGRDQPQHF. CDR3 in DNA: TGTGCCAGCAGTGAAGACAGGGGGCGGGATCAGCCCCAGCATTTT.

The rearrangement uses TRBV2 and TRBJ2-2; 8 positions match TRBD1. Per the germline V gene, CDR1 is SNHLY and CDR2 is FYNNEI. This CDR3 is 13 amino acids long. Germline trimming cut 6 bases from V and 6 bases from J; bases unmatched to any gene: 3. The CDR3 is CASRRTGPGELFF. The DNA for the CDR3 is TGTGCCAGCAGGAGGACAGGGCCCGGGGAGCTGTTTTTT.

The V gene is TRBV6-4, the J gene TRBJ2-1, with 8 bases fitting TRBD2. The germline gives CDR1 MRHNA, CDR2 SNTAGT. The CDR3 covers 15 residues. Unmatched junction bases numbered 4, after V lost 0 bases and J lost 6 bases. CDR3 loop: CASSDSAGGFNEQFF. The CDR3 bases are TGTGCCAGCAGTGACTCCGCGGGGGGCTTCAATGAGCAGTTCTTC.

In its sample, this clone was seen once. V usage is TRBV4-1 and J usage is TRBJ1-5; D is unresolved. The CDR3 covers 15 residues. V lost 1 base and J lost 0, with 7 bases in between. Per germline, CDR1 MGHRA and CDR2 YSYEKL. This chain's CDR3 is CASSQGTYSNQPQHF. CDR3 sequence (DNA): TGCGCCAGCAGCCAAGGGACGTATAGCAATCAGCCCCAGCATTTT.

This clone came up a few times. CDR3 DNA: TGTGCCAGCAGCGTGACAGGGGATCCGAATTCACCCCTCCACTTT. This encodes CASSVTGDPNSPLHF. The chain employs TRBV9 and TRBJ1-6, with TRBD1 identical over 8 bases. J was trimmed by 7 bases and V by 2 bases; bases with no gene match: 5. Germline-derived CDR1 and CDR2 are SGDLS and YYNGEE. This CDR3 has 15 amino acids. Looking up the rest from reference TRBV9 and TRBJ1-6 gives the full variable domain: DSGVTQTPKHLITATGQRVTLRCSPRSGDLSVYWYQQSLDQGLQFLIQYYNGEERAKGNILERFSAQQFPDLHSELNLSSLELGDSALYFCASSVTGDPNSPLHFGNGTRLTVT.

The V call is TRBV9, the J call TRBJ1-1, with D possibly being TRBD1 (5 bases). CDR1 is SGDLS, CDR2 YYNGEE, per germline. The CDR3 consists of 16 residues. V was trimmed by 3 bases and J by 4 bases, leaving 19 bases between them. The CDR3 bases are TGTGCCAGCAGCGCACGGACGGGACCTTGGGTCACTGAAGCTTTCTTT. It translates to CASSARTGPWVTEAFF.